One and the same sample provided the 13 T cell receptor beta chains below, sequenced in a study of cytomegalovirus exposure and HLA in healthy donors. Amplification used 60 Vbeta primers and 13 Jbeta primers. Libraries were prepared by immunoSEQ multiplex PCR; TCRdb keeps only in-frame clonotypes and omits some of them. The profile shows 100,000 to 150,000 clones, 81% of them singletons. Sequenced sample: PBMCs. Source of these receptors: a young man in good health and CMV-seropositive.

The chain is built from TRBV6-1 and TRBJ2-5; 8 positions match TRBD2. Germline trimming cut 1 base from V and 4 bases from J; bases unmatched to any gene: 5. Germline V gives CDR1 MNHNS, CDR2 SASEGT. There are 15 residues in the CDR3. The CDR3 region is CASSEGRAGGETQYF. In DNA, the CDR3 is TGTGCCAGCAGTGAAGGCCGGGCGGGGGGAGAGACCCAGTACTTC.

This chain joins TRBV7-8 and TRBJ1-5; TRBD1 aligns across 7 bases. Germline CDR1 is SGHVS and CDR2 is FQNEAQ. This CDR3 contains 18 residues. Germline trimming cut 0 bases from V and 0 bases from J; bases unmatched to any gene: 8. CDR3 nucleotide sequence: TGTGCCAGCAGCTTAGCCGGGACAGACACCTATAGCAATCAGCCCCAGCATTTT. It specifies CASSLAGTDTYSNQPQHF.

The chain links TRBV19 to TRBJ2-1; 7 nucleotides match TRBD1. This CDR3 is 15 amino acids long. Germline V gives CDR1 LNHDA, CDR2 SQIVND (reference sequence). V lost 1 base to trimming and J lost 6 bases; unmatched junction nucleotides: 6. The CDR3 coding sequence is TGTGCCAGTAGTATAGTAGGGGGCCGGGGCAATGAGCAGTTCTTC. It translates to CASSIVGGRGNEQFF.

This chain links TRBV19 with TRBJ1-1, with 10 bases aligning to TRBD1. This CDR3 is built from 15 residues. The J segment lost 3 bases and the V segment lost 4 bases, leaving 5 bases of the junction unmatched. Germline CDR1 reads LNHDA; CDR2 reads SQIVND (reference sequence). This chain's CDR3 is CASSTGQGVDTEAFF. In DNA form, the CDR3 reads TGTGCCAGTAGTACCGGACAGGGGGTGGACACTGAAGCTTTCTTT.

This clone was seen just once. The chain carries TRBV5-6 and TRBJ2-3; D is unclear. V shed 0 bases and J shed 5 bases, with 4 bases lying between them. Per germline, CDR1 SGHDT and CDR2 YYEEEE. The CDR3 is 12 residues long. CDR3 in DNA: TGTGCCAGCAGCTTGGATCGAGATACGCAGTATTTT. It encodes CASSLDRDTQYF. Filled out from reference TRBV5-6 and TRBJ2-3, the complete variable domain reads DAGVTQSPTHLIKTRGQQVTLRCSPKSGHDTVSWYQQALGQGPQFIFQYYEEEERQRGNFPDRFSGHQFPNYSSELNVNALLLGDSALYLCASSLDRDTQYFGPGTRLTVL.

The chain couples TRBV4-2 to TRBJ2-3; 7 positions match TRBD1. Per germline, CDR1 LGHNA and CDR2 YNFKEQ. J lost 2 bases, V lost 5 bases, and 10 bases had no gene match. The CDR3 length is 16 residues. The CDR3 DNA reads as TGTGCCAGCAGCAAGGAGGACAGGTTAATCACAGATACGCAGTATTTT. This sequence encodes CASSKEDRLITDTQYF.

The CDR3 nucleotides are TGTGCCAGCAGCAGGGGACAACGCTACGAGCAGTACTTC. It codes for CASSRGQRYEQYF. This chain connects TRBV6-1 to TRBJ2-7; tentatively, D is TRBD1 (6 bases). CDR1 and CDR2 (germline): MNHNS, SASEGT. V was cut by 6 bases and J by 3 bases, with 12 bases left in between. CDR3 size: 13 residues.

The chain combines TRBV6-5 with TRBJ1-4, with D maybe TRBD1 (5 bases). The germline gives CDR1 MNHEY, CDR2 SVGAGI. V was shortened by 7 bases and J by 4 bases, with 10 bases between the two germline ends. The CDR3 consists of 13 residues. The chain's CDR3 is CASMGGNNEKLFF. CDR3 DNA sequence: TGTGCCAGCATGGGGGGAAATAATGAAAAACTGTTTTTT.

This clone appeared once. V is TRBV4-1 and J is TRBJ2-7, with 11 bases matching TRBD2. V was pared by 0 bases and J by 3 bases, with 1 base of the junction left unmatched. Looked up from germline, CDR1 is MGHRA and CDR2 is YSYEKL. The CDR3 spans 15 residues. CDR3 loop: CASSQELAGVYEQYF. The CDR3 nucleotides read TGCGCCAGCAGCCAAGAACTAGCGGGAGTCTACGAGCAGTACTTC.

J is TRBJ2-7 and V is TRBV10-3, with D perhaps matching TRBD1 (5 bases). The V end was cut by 5 bases, the J end by 2 bases, with 19 bases between. Germline assignment: CDR1 ENHRY and CDR2 SYGVKD. The CDR3 sequence is 16 residues long. The CDR3 nucleotides are TGTGCCATCAGTAACCTCCAGGACAAGGCTACCTACGAGCAGTACTTC. This sequence encodes CAISNLQDKATYEQYF.

V usage is TRBV27 and J usage is TRBJ2-5; D might be TRBD1 (5 bases). The CDR3 is 14 amino acids. V was cut by 3 bases and J by 0 bases, with 8 bases left in between. Germline V CDR1 and CDR2: MNHEY, SMNVEV (reference sequence). CDR3: CASSFDRNQETQYF. As DNA, the CDR3 is TGTGCCAGCAGTTTCGACAGAAACCAAGAGACCCAGTACTTC.

The genes are TRBV7-2 and TRBJ2-3; TRBD1 matches 8 bases. Trimming at V came to 6 bases and at J to 0 bases, leaving 8 bases not matched to a gene. The CDR3 contains 16 residues. Germline V lookup: CDR1 SGHTA, CDR2 FQGNSA. The CDR3 reads CASRIAGGASTDTQYF. CDR3 bases: TGTGCCAGCAGGATCGCAGGGGGCGCCAGCACAGATACGCAGTATTTT. Looking up the rest from reference TRBV7-2 and TRBJ2-3 gives the full variable domain: GAGVSQSPSNKVTEKGKDVELRCDPISGHTALYWYRQSLGQGLEFLIYFQGNSAPDKSGLPSDRFSAERTGGSVSTLTIQRTQQEDSAVYLCASRIAGGASTDTQYFGPGTRLTVL.

This chain uses TRBV12-5 with TRBJ2-1; D possibly corresponds to TRBD1 (6 bases). Germline CDR1 is LGHNT and CDR2 is FRNRAP. The CDR3 length is 15 residues. Trimming cost V 6 bases and J 6 bases, with 18 bases left between them. In DNA, the CDR3 is TGTGCTAGTGGCATCCCCGGGACAAGCACCAATGAGCAGTTCTTC. It translates to CASGIPGTSTNEQFF.